One and the same sample provided the 4 T cell receptor beta chains below, sequenced in a study of human T cells and chemical hapten exposure. Time point described: patch test 2, 6 weeks after DPC sensitization. Treatment given: therapeutic diphenylcyclopropenone sensitization with weekly scalp DPC. Using its own MiXCR run on the RACE reads, TCRdb lists one record per CDR3 protein. The sample lists tens of thousands of distinct CDR3 sequences, approximately 3.4% occurring once. The sample in question was whole blood, obtained in connection with sensitization to the hapten diphenylcyclopropenone (DPC). All receptors derive from a man in his forties or fifties with alopecia areata. Some clones in this sample may be carry-over from other donors' samples.

A single count supports this clonotype. This chain's CDR3 is CASRQQGGGRTDTQYF. Here the CDR3 DNA reads TGTGCCAGCAGACAGCAAGGGGGGGGGAGAACAGATACGCAGTATTTT. The chain recombines TRBV28 with TRBJ2-3, with a weak D call TRBD2 (7 bases). Per germline, CDR1 MDHEN and CDR2 SYDVKM. V gave up 6 bases and J gave up 3 bases, with 19 bases separating them. The CDR3 is 16 amino acids.

This clonotype was observed at least ten times. The chain couples TRBV5-4 to TRBJ2-3; TRBD2 matches 10 bases. Unmatched junction bases numbered 18, after V lost 4 bases and J lost 4 bases. Germline V CDR1 and CDR2: SGHNT, YYREEE (reference sequence). The CDR3 covers 19 residues. CDR3 sequence (DNA): TGTGCCAGCAGCCCCACAGCAGCGGGAGGGCTTTTTGGCGCAGATACGCAGTATTTT. Translated: CASSPTAAGGLFGADTQYF.

This clonotype has only a few counts. The CDR3 region is CASSLGQGFNQPQHF. DNA for the CDR3: TGTGCCAGCAGCTTGGGACAGGGGTTCAATCAGCCCCAGCATTTT. This chain uses TRBV5-6 with TRBJ1-5; TRBD1 matches at 8 bases. J lost 3 bases, V lost 0 bases, and 2 bases had no gene match. Germline CDR1 SGHDT, CDR2 YYEEEE. The CDR3 contains 15 residues. The full variable domain, completed using reference TRBV5-6 and TRBJ1-5, is DAGVTQSPTHLIKTRGQQVTLRCSPKSGHDTVSWYQQALGQGPQFIFQYYEEEERQRGNFPDRFSGHQFPNYSSELNVNALLLGDSALYLCASSLGQGFNQPQHFGDGTRLSIL.

Many counts were recorded for this clonotype. The chain is built from TRBV20-1 and TRBJ2-5, with 7 bases matching TRBD1. V shed 0 bases, J shed 6 bases, and the junction held 4 bases outside the gene matches. CDR3 length: 13 residues. Germline assignment: CDR1 DFQATT and CDR2 SNEGSKA (reference sequence). CDR3 sequence reads: CSARDRRGKTQYF. The CDR3 DNA is TGCAGTGCTAGAGATCGCAGGGGGAAGACCCAGTACTTC.